This T cell receptor (beta chain) comes out of a study of graft-versus-host responses after intestinal transplantation (dated by TCRdb to the early 2020s). The study in broad terms: Recipients received multivisceral, liver-intestinal, or isolated intestinal transplants. Every recipient was given anti-thymocyte globulin induction, followed by roughly 3 years of maintenance tacrolimus and steroids. After intestinal transplantation, graft-versus-host and host-versus-graft alloreactive T cell clones in the graft, circulation and bone marrow were tracked using bulk TCR-beta CDR3 sequencing. Alloreactive clones were identified by sequencing pre-transplant mixed lymphocyte reaction products and comparing them with unstimulated pre-transplant donor and recipient T cells. The cohort enrolled 20 to 25 intestinal transplant recipients including one retransplant, and a few patients lacking pretransplant specimens were excluded. Donor T cell macrochimerism was defined as a peak of at least 4% donor T cells among recipient peripheral blood mononuclear cells. Rather than being sequenced by the commercial service, samples from a few later patients were sequenced in-house on an Illumina MiSeq and processed with MiXCR.

What the time point label conveys for this sample: cells obtained before transplantation from donor or recipient. Mixed lymphocyte reactions plated about 200,000 CFSE-labeled pre-transplant responders with about 200,000 irradiated violet-dye-labeled stimulators and were cultured for 6 to 7 days. After the mixed lymphocyte reaction, proliferating CD3+CD4+CFSE-low and CD3+CD8+CFSE-low responder cells were FACS-sorted on a BD Influx sorter. This clone has at least ten counts. Base quality data are lacking; no much larger clone is found one base away. The paper's findings and limits, for the study overall: Patients with donor T cell macrochimerism had high GvH to HvG T cell clonal ratios in their allografts. GvH clones were detected in recipient bone marrow, and some of these GvH clones were observed earlier in ileal mucosa or blood, consistent with an intestinal mucosal origin. Early after transplant, peak levels of circulating GvH clones were found to be associated with declines in HvG clones. The conclusions were limited by the relatively low number and heterogeneity of the intestinal transplant patients.

The protocol used for the library was the immunoSEQ multiplex PCR assay. In most patients, genomic DNA was isolated using the Qiagen DNeasy Blood and Tissue Kit and sent frozen to Adaptive Biotechnologies for TCR sequencing. For most patients, genomic DNA was subjected to high-throughput TCR-beta CDR3 sequencing by Adaptive Biotechnologies. In the source study's methods: Adaptive's ImmunoSEQ software was the source of the TCR sequencing data for fewer than 20 patients, while a few other patients were processed with MiXCR and VDJtools. CD4 versus CD8 sorting errors were corrected by removing sequences found in both subsets at a frequency ratio below 5:1. CDR3 nucleotide sequences shared between donor and recipient were removed because the origin of such sequences could not be assigned. Alloreactive clones required at least 2-fold expansion over unstimulated cells and minimum CFSE-low frequency of 0.002% (template counts) or 0.001% (read counts). Clones were considered mappable if detected in sequenced pre-transplant spleen, lymph node, or MLR CFSE-low populations of the donor or recipient. The cumulative frequency of alloreactive clones was calculated as a percentage of all sequences, weighted by copy number. TCRdb re-hosts the immuneACCESS table, in-frame sequences only. Its copies lack some clones; in the studies checked, an unresolved V gene accounts for under half of them, and the cause for the rest is not known. Clone size and V and J calls were adopted from that table, with D and trimming inferred from the DNA. This sample is represented by 11,000 to 15,000 clones; 30% to 35% of them were singletons. The ten largest clonotypes hold around 5.7% of the sample.

The trim is 7 bases for V and 6 bases for J, with a gap of 9 bases between the germline ends. From a lookup of the germline V gene, CDR1 and CDR2 are MNHGY and SVAAGI. The CDR3 measures 11 amino acids from cysteine to phenylalanine. Only the CDR3 DNA stays, 33 bases, in frame from base 1. The chain links TRBV6-9 with TRBJ1-1; the best D guess is TRBD1, with 5 bases matching. The receptor comes from a human patient who received an intestinal transplant. The sample was alloreactive CD4+ T cells from a mixed lymphocyte reaction culture, taken before intestinal transplant. In the paper's terms, the cell subset or site label means: CFSE-low proliferating T cells sorted from roughly six-day pre-transplant mixed lymphocyte reaction (GvH or HvG direction). The CDR3 reads as follows: CASNTGPEAFF. The base sequence is TGTGCCAGCAACACGGGGCCTGAAGCTTTCTTT.